The present T cell receptor (beta chain) was sequenced within a study of cytomegalovirus exposure and HLA in healthy donors. Findings of the study overall: Donors were assumed by presence/absence analyses to have roughly uniform sequencing depth. As was reported, the classifier diagnosed cytomegalovirus status with high specificity and sensitivity. CMV serostatus was the sole immune exposure information available. Altogether, some 170 TCR beta chains were recorded as cytomegalovirus-associated.

This PCR relied on a set of 60 Vbeta primers and 13 Jbeta primers. Only in-frame clones appear in the TCRdb table, and some are missing; sequencing was by immunoSEQ multiplex PCR. Counted here are about 60,000 clones, approximately 80% occurring once; the ten biggest clones make up about 2.8%. Concerning this clone: What it binds is not known.

Germline CDR1 reads SGHRS; CDR2 reads YFSETQ. V was clipped by 0 bases and J by 0 bases, with 7 bases between them. There are 15 residues in the CDR3. The specimen was PBMCs. The chain carries TRBV5-1 and TRBJ1-3, with a weak D call TRBD1 (6 bases). The clonotype was recovered from a woman aged 30 to 39 in good health and CMV-seronegative. DNA for the CDR3: TGCGCCAGCAGCTTGGAAGGGGGCTCTGGAAACACCATATATTTT. This encodes CASSLEGGSGNTIYF.